A selection of T cell receptor beta chains follows, all from one sample in a study of shared clonotypes between healthy human individuals. The table came from immunoSEQ multiplex PCR; TCRdb's copy has only in-frame clones and leaves some out. The profile shows approximately 940,000 clones, 76% of them singletons. The sample was memory CD4+ T cells sorted from blood. These receptors came from a young man in good health. CDR3s include the opening cysteine and the closing phenylalanine or tryptophan. The D gene is left open where the match is weak. For some rows the clone size is stated as once, few or many, or as a class when expanded; others skip it.

DNA,CDR3,D,size,V,J
TGCGCCAGCAGCCAAGATTGGCGCCCTGGGGCCAACGTCCTGACTTTC,CASSQDWRPGANVLTF,NA,NA,TRBV4-1,TRBJ2-6
TGCGCCAGCAGCCAAGAGGGCAATGAGCAGTTCTTC,CASSQEGNEQFF,NA,NA,TRBV4-3,TRBJ2-1
TGTGCCAGCCGGCAAAATAATTCACCCCTCCACTTT,CASRQNNSPLHF,NA,NA,TRBV19,TRBJ1-6
TGTGCCTGGACCTCTGACAATAGCTGGACCGGGGAGCTGTTTTTT,CAWTSDNSWTGELFF,NA,NA,TRBV30,TRBJ2-2
TGCGCCAGCAGCCAAGATAGCGGGAGGCTCTACGAGCAGTACTTC,CASSQDSGRLYEQYF,TRBD2,NA,TRBV4-1,TRBJ2-7
TGCGCCAGCAGCTTGGGTAGTAGCGGCTACGAGCAGTACTTC,CASSLGSSGYEQYF,NA,many,TRBV5-1,TRBJ2-7
TGCGCCAGCAGCTCCCCTGACAGGGTTGCAGATACGCAGTATTTT,CASSSPDRVADTQYF,TRBD1,NA,TRBV5-1,TRBJ2-3
TGTGCCGGAACGGGTTCCTATAATTCACCCCTCCACTTT,CAGTGSYNSPLHF,NA,NA,TRBV2,TRBJ1-6
TGTGCCAGCAGCTTGGCGGGGGCGAGGATCGAGCAGCCCCAGCATTTT,CASSLAGARIEQPQHF,NA,NA,TRBV5-6,TRBJ1-5
TGTGCTAGCAGCTTACCCCGCGAGGGGGGTAGCTCTGGAAACACCATATATTTT,CASSLPREGGSSGNTIYF,NA,NA,TRBV7-7,TRBJ1-3
TGTGCCATCAGCGTCAGGGGCGACGAGCAGTACTTC,CAISVRGDEQYF,NA,few,TRBV10-3,TRBJ2-7
TGCGCCAGCAGCAGGAGCGCGGGGACCACAGATACGCAGTATTTT,CASSRSAGTTDTQYF,NA,NA,TRBV5-1,TRBJ2-3
TGTGCCAGCAGTTACCAACCCGGGGCCTCTGGCACCTTC,CASSYQPGASGTF,NA,NA,TRBV6-5,TRBJ1-2
TGTGCCAGTAGTATAGATCCGCAGGGCACCGGGGAGCTGTTTTTT,CASSIDPQGTGELFF,NA,NA,TRBV19,TRBJ2-2
TGTGCCAGCAGTTTAGGGACGTCCTACGAGCAGTACTTC,CASSLGTSYEQYF,NA,NA,TRBV28,TRBJ2-7
TGTGCCAGCAGTGAAATCCCGGGGTATAAAGACGAGCAGTACTTC,CASSEIPGYKDEQYF,NA,NA,TRBV6-1,TRBJ2-7
TGTGCTAGCAGCTTAGGGGGGGCTCCCCGGAGGGTGGTCTCTGGGGCCAACGTCCTGACTTTC,CASSLGGAPRRVVSGANVLTF,NA,NA,TRBV7-7,TRBJ2-6
TGTGCCAGTAGTATCGGCAGATCCTTATACCTTAACTATGGCTACACCTTC,CASSIGRSLYLNYGYTF,NA,NA,TRBV19,TRBJ1-2
TGTGCCAGCAGTGAAGATGCGGGTTCTGGAAACACCATATATTTT,CASSEDAGSGNTIYF,NA,once,TRBV2,TRBJ1-3
TGTGCCAGCAGCTTAGACGGAAATCAGCCCCAGCATTTT,CASSLDGNQPQHF,NA,NA,TRBV7-2,TRBJ1-5
TGTGCCTGGAGTAGAGGGGGAGGGGTCAATGAGCAGTTCTTC,CAWSRGGGVNEQFF,NA,once,TRBV30,TRBJ2-1
TGTGCCAGCGGTAGGATCTCCTACGAGCAGTACTTC,CASGRISYEQYF,NA,NA,TRBV6-1,TRBJ2-7
TGTGCCAGCAGCCCCTCGACAGGGCTGCAGTACTTC,CASSPSTGLQYF,TRBD1,few,TRBV2,TRBJ2-7
TGTGCCAGCAGCGTAGGTAGCGGGAGTACCGGGGAGCTGTTTTTT,CASSVGSGSTGELFF,TRBD2,NA,TRBV9,TRBJ2-2
TGCGCCAGCAGCTTGACAGGGCTCTACGAGCAGTACTTC,CASSLTGLYEQYF,NA,NA,TRBV5-1,TRBJ2-7
TGTGCCGCTACACAGGGGACTGGAAACACCATATATTTT,CAATQGTGNTIYF,TRBD1,few,TRBV6-5,TRBJ1-3
TGCGCCAGCAGCCTGCGGGGCGAACCCACTGAAGCTTTCTTT,CASSLRGEPTEAFF,NA,NA,TRBV5-1,TRBJ1-1
TGTGCCAGCGAACCACCCGGAAGCACAGATACGCAGTATTTT,CASEPPGSTDTQYF,NA,NA,TRBV18,TRBJ2-3
TGTGCCAGCAGTTTGAGGCACACAGATACGCAGTATTTT,CASSLRHTDTQYF,NA,NA,TRBV28,TRBJ2-3
TGCGCCAGCAGCCAAGGGGATAAAAATTCACCCCTCCACTTT,CASSQGDKNSPLHF,NA,NA,TRBV4-3,TRBJ1-6
TGTGCCAGCAGCCTGGTGACCGTCAGCTCCTACGAGCAGTACTTC,CASSLVTVSSYEQYF,NA,NA,TRBV28,TRBJ2-7
TGTGCCAGCAGCTTAAAAGCGGGGGTGTCCTACGAGCAGTACTTC,CASSLKAGVSYEQYF,TRBD2,NA,TRBV7-2,TRBJ2-7
TGTGCCATCAGTGATGTAGCGACGAACTACGAGCAGTACTTC,CAISDVATNYEQYF,NA,NA,TRBV10-3,TRBJ2-7
TGCGCCAGCAGCCAAGCGAAGACAGCTTTTGGAAACACCATATATTTT,CASSQAKTAFGNTIYF,NA,NA,TRBV4-1,TRBJ1-3
TGCGCCAGCAGAAGTGTTGAGGGACGGGCGAATTCACCCCTCCACTTT,CASRSVEGRANSPLHF,NA,NA,TRBV5-1,TRBJ1-6
TGTGCCAGCAACCCCGCCGGCAGGGGCCTCATGAACACTGAAGCTTTCTTT,CASNPAGRGLMNTEAFF,NA,NA,TRBV28,TRBJ1-1
TGTGCCAGCAGCCCCCCGTCCGGGGGGGTGGAAAAACTGTTTTTT,CASSPPSGGVEKLFF,NA,NA,TRBV28,TRBJ1-4
TGTGCCAGCAGCTTATATATGGCTACAGGGGGCGGTGAAAAACTGTTTTTT,CASSLYMATGGGEKLFF,TRBD1,NA,TRBV7-9,TRBJ1-4
TGCGCCAGCAGCTTGGCGGCAGGCCTTAATTCACCCCTCCACTTT,CASSLAAGLNSPLHF,NA,NA,TRBV5-1,TRBJ1-6
TGCGCCAGCAGCGGCCGGACAGGGGCTAATGAAAAACTGTTTTTT,CASSGRTGANEKLFF,TRBD1,many,TRBV5-1,TRBJ1-4
TGTGCCAGCAGGCTGGGACAGCAGAATTCACCCCTCCACTTT,CASRLGQQNSPLHF,TRBD1,few,TRBV28,TRBJ1-6
TGTGCCAGCAGCTCGCGAGGACTAGCGGGTAGCTACAATGAGCAGTTCTTC,CASSSRGLAGSYNEQFF,TRBD2,NA,TRBV7-2,TRBJ2-1
TGTGCCAGCAGCTTAATGTCAGCCCCGCTAGAAGCTTTCTTT,CASSLMSAPLEAFF,NA,NA,TRBV7-2,TRBJ1-1
TGTGCCAGCAGCTTATGGGTAGGCGAGACCCAGTACTTC,CASSLWVGETQYF,NA,many,TRBV11-2,TRBJ2-5